This TCR beta chain was captured by sequencing in a study of cytomegalovirus exposure and HLA in healthy donors. PCR involved 60 Vbeta and 13 Jbeta primers. Per the authors' pipeline: Some 80 million unique TCR beta chains, 10 million to 14 million shared, were counted in a later analysis. TCRdb's copy holds only in-frame clones and misses some; the assay was immunoSEQ multiplex PCR. V, J and clone size are taken as reported in that table, and D and trimming were inferred from the DNA itself. The sample records about 160,000 clones, roughly 70% being singletons. About this clone: What it recognizes is unknown.

General observations from the study: Most TCR sequences showed up rarely, but some public TCRs showed up in many donors. Specificity of three CMV-associated chains for CMV antigens was verified in vitro. Researchers reported in a later analysis that a missense DCLRE1C variant was tied to TCR beta V- and J-gene trimming.

V dropped 6 bases and J dropped 6; count of bases not matched to a gene: 11. Germline values: CDR1 LGHNA, CDR2 YNFKEQ. The length of the CDR3 is 16 residues. Sample: PBMCs. The chain links TRBV4-2 to TRBJ1-6, with 7 bases identical to TRBD1. The TCR sequence derives from a woman between 45 and 65 years old in good health and CMV-seropositive. CDR3 bases: TGTGCCAGCAGTCCAAGACCTCAGGGGGGTAATTCACCCCTCCACTTT. Translating gives CASSPRPQGGNSPLHF.